The clone carrying this T cell receptor beta chain was detected a few times. Its matching antigen is unknown. The primer mix had 60 V beta and 13 J beta primers. Data came from immunoSEQ multiplex PCR; TCRdb stores just in-frame clones and leaves some out. The sample lists more than 85,000 clones, about 84% occurring once. Before vaccination, two weeks after the third vaccination, and at progression, PBMC were collected. This entry comes from a study of glioma-infiltrating T cells after dendritic cell vaccination. For the study at large: Between about 2002 and 2013, patients got autologous tumor lysate-pulsed dendritic cell vaccines. Findings and caveats of the study: Survival was not directly related to TCR clonality in these patients.

The sequence derives from a human donor with glioblastoma. The sample consisted of blood, taken before dendritic cell vaccination.

The CDR3 loop is CASSLSAGASTEAFF. The CDR3 coding sequence is TGTGCCAGCAGTCTAAGTGCGGGGGCGTCCACTGAAGCTTTCTTT. The chain links TRBV4-2 to TRBJ1-1, with a tentative D call TRBD1 (6 bases). V was pared by 6 bases and J by 4 bases, with 18 bases between. CDR3 length: 15 amino acids. Germline CDR1 reads LGHNA; CDR2 reads YNFKEQ.